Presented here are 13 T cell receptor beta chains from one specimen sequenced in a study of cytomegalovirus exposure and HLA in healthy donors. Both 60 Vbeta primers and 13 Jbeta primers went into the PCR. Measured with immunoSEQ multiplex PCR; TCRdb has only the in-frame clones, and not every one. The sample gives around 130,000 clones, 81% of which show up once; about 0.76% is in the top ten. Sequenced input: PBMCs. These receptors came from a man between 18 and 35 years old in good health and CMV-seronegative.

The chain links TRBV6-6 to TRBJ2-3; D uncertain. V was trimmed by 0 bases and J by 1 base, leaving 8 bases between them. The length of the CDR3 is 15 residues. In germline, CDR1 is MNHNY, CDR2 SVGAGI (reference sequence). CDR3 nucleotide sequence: TGTGCCAGCAGTTACTCCACGGTCCGCACAGATACGCAGTATTTT. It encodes CASSYSTVRTDTQYF.

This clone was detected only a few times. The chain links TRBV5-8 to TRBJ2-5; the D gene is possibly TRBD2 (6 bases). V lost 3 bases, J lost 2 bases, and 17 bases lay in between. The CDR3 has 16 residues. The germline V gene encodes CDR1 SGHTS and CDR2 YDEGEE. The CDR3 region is CASSSPRAGRQETQYF. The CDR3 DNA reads TGTGCCAGCAGCTCCCCTAGGGCAGGGAGGCAAGAGACCCAGTACTTC.

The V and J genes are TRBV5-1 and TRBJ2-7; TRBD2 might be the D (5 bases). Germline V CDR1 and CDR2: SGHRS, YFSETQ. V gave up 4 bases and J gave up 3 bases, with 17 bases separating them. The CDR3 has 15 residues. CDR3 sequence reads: CASSPDFWVGYEQYF. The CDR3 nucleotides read TGCGCCAGCAGCCCGGACTTTTGGGTGGGCTACGAGCAGTACTTC.

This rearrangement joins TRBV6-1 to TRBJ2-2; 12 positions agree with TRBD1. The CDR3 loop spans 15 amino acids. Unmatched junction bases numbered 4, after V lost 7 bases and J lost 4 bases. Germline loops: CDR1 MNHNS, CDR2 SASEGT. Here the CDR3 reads CASMGQGAITGELFF. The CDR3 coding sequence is TGTGCCAGCATGGGACAGGGGGCAATCACCGGGGAGCTGTTTTTT.

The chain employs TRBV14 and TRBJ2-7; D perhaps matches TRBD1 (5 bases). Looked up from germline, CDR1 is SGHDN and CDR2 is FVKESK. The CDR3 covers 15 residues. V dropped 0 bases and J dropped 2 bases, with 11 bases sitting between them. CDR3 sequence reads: CASSQEAGFTYEQYF. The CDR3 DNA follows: TGTGCCAGCAGCCAAGAGGCAGGGTTTACCTACGAGCAGTACTTC.

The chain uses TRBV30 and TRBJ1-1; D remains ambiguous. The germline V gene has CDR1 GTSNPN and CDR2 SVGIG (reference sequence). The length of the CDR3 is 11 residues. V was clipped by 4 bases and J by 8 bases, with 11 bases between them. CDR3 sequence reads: CAWILSWEAFF. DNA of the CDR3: TGTGCCTGGATTTTAAGCTGGGAAGCTTTCTTT.

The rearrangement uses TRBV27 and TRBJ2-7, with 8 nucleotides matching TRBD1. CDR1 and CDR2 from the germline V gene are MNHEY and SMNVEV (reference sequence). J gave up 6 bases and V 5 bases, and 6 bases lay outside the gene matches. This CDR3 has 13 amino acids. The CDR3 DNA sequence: TGTGCCAGCAGTAGTACCACAGGGGGCGAGCAGTACTTC. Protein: CASSSTTGGEQYF.

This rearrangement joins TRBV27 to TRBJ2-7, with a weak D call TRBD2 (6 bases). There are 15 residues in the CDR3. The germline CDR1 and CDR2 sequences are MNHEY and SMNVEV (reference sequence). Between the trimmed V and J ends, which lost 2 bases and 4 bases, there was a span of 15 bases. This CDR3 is CASSLASWGEYEQYF. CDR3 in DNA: TGTGCCAGCAGTTTAGCGAGCTGGGGGGAGTACGAGCAGTACTTC.

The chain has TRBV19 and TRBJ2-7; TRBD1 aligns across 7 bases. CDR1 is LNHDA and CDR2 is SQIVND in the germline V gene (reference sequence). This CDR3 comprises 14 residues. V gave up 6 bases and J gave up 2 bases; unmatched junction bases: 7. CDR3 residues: CASRTIGTAYEQYF. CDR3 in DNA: TGTGCCAGTAGGACTATAGGGACAGCCTACGAGCAGTACTTC.

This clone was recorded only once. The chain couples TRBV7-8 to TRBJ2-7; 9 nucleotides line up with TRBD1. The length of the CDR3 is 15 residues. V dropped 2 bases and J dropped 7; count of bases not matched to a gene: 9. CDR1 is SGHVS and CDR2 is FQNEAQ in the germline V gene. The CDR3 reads CASSLWRDRVGEQYF. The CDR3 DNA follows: TGTGCCAGCAGCTTATGGCGGGACAGGGTGGGAGAGCAGTACTTC.

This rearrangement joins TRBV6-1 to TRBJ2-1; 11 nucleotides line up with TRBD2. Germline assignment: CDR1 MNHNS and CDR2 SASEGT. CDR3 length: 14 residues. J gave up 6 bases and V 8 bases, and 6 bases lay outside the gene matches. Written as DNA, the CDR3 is TGTGCCAGCTACGGGGGGACTAGCGGCAATGAGCAGTTCTTC. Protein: CASYGGTSGNEQFF.

This CDR3 is CASSKFIISKGETNSPLHF. CDR3 nucleotides: TGTGCCAGCAGCAAATTTATAATCTCCAAGGGGGAGACAAATTCACCCCTCCACTTT. J is TRBJ1-6 and V is TRBV21-1; the DNA was not compared with TRBD1, the D call given in the table. TRBV21-1 is flagged as a pseudogene. This CDR3 is built from 19 residues.

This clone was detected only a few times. In DNA form, the CDR3 reads TGTGCCAGCAGCACCAGACAGGTGGTCGGCACTGAAGCTTTCTTT. This codes for CASSTRQVVGTEAFF. The V and J genes are TRBV13 and TRBJ1-1; perhaps TRBD1 as D (6 bases). The CDR3 loop spans 15 amino acids. The V gene lost 5 bases and the J gene lost 4 bases, with 17 bases spanning the gap. Germline V gene lookup returns CDR1 PRHDT and CDR2 FYEKMQ (reference sequence).